This is a list of T cell receptor beta chains from one sample in a study of blood T cell repertoires in COVID-19. Measured with immunoSEQ multiplex PCR; TCRdb has only the in-frame clones, and not every one. Among about 50,000 clones listed, less than 80% were seen once. Sequenced: peripheral blood. These receptors were obtained from an older man with acute or convalescent COVID-19. CDR3s leave out the opening cysteine and the closing phenylalanine or tryptophan.

v_call	cdr3_aa
TRBV5-1	ASSLTSGLQETQY
TRBV5-6	ASSLGRSGANVLT
TRBV9	ASSGTGRMNTEAF
TRBV28	ASRTGTGGYGYT
TRBV10-3	AISDTSGGGDTQY
TRBV5-6	ASSLTDYNSPLH
TRBV28	ASSLPGGADNEQF
TRBV10-2	ASKQTGGEKLF
TRBV6-2/TRBV6-3	ASSYSIRGEQY
TRBV29-1	SARQTGRETQY
TRBV11-2	ASSFGGNEQF
TRBV30	AWRGTGKWNQPQH
TRBV2	ASSDSDRGNQPQH
TRBV7-2	ASSRTGGPNTIY
TRBV28	ASVTGESNQPQH
TRBV30	AHRDRVLAGTQY
TRBV5-4	ASSPSRGSYNEQF
TRBV7-6	ASSPQRGALYEQY
TRBV19	ASSTPTGNVAGELF
TRBV30	AWSVRAGRTDEQF
TRBV29-1	SVSPPYEQY
TRBV5-1	ASSLYTGTEAF
TRBV5-5	ASSRTGENSPLH
TRBV5-4	ASSLGTGLGEKLF
TRBV7-2	ASSLGAGKGMNTEAF
TRBV4-1	ASSQDRGLETEAF
TRBV19	ASSTPPGQDINQPQH
TRBV7-6	ASSPGMGRIEETQY
TRBV6-5	ASSSEGGQNYEQY
TRBV12-3/TRBV12-4	ASDGQNYGYT
TRBV28	ASSLLYRGLGYGYT
TRBV3-1/TRBV3-2	ASSQFSSGGGAGELF
TRBV10-3	AISGDRGLDGYT
TRBV4-1	ASSQGTGAREQY
TRBV7-2	ASSSPEFAREFDTQY
TRBV5-6	ASSLPSGTGELF
TRBV25-1	ASSEYSGGRVYEQY
TRBV2	ASSERRLNTEAF
TRBV6-5	ASSYDRGEHSPLH
TRBV11-3	ASSLDHGAGAQETQY
TRBV28	ASYRGQGYEQY
TRBV7-8	ASSRRSPNEKLF
TRBV7-2	ASSYREANVLT
TRBV19	ASSPSGSYNEQF
TRBV5-1	ASSQSRGVNTGELF
TRBV14	ASSPRLAGSGELF
TRBV7-3	ASSPQAGRQRETQY
TRBV6-2/TRBV6-3	ASSSSEGASGMNEQF
TRBV28	ASSPLSGGGNYGYT
TRBV3-1/TRBV3-2	ASRRTEGYGYT
TRBV2	ASSPSTRGSYEQY
TRBV7-8	ASSLGTGGTSAYGYT
TRBV6-6	ASSRPTGISGANVLT
TRBV7-3	ASSLTYREGPYEQF
TRBV11-3	ASSLVGHNEQF
TRBV28	ASSSGQNYGYT
TRBV28	ASSRGQGYEKLF